This T cell receptor (beta chain) stems from a study of metastatic and nonmetastatic thyroid tumors. Background on the study: Repertoire comparison spanned blood and tumor or nodule tissue of malignant and benign thyroid patients.

This clone is labeled medium-sized. None of the patients had undergone any treatment ahead of thyroid surgery. TCRdb redid the clone calls on the PCR reads using MiXCR. In the table there are about 25,000 clones, about 20% of which are singletons. CDR3 length equals 15 residues. The germline CDR1 and CDR2 sequences are MDHEN and SYDVKM. J was trimmed by 6 bases and V by 6 bases; bases with no gene match: 10. This sequence joins TRBV28 and TRBJ1-2, with 10 bases fitting TRBD1. The TCR sequence derives from a male donor with papillary thyroid cancer or a benign thyroid nodule (not recorded which). Some clones in this sample may be carry-over from other donors' samples. Sequenced material: blood. DNA for the CDR3: TGTGCCAGCAGCGCTCATGGGACAGGGGATGATGGCTACACCTTC. It yields the protein CASSAHGTGDDGYTF.